The source of this TCR beta chain is a study of cytomegalovirus exposure and HLA in healthy donors. Study-wide results and limits: The tendency of first-cohort TCR clusters to co-occur in the 95 to 150 validation repertoires was the finding of a later analysis.

Profiled with immunoSEQ multiplex PCR; TCRdb holds only in-frame clones, not every one. The sample gives 90,000 to 150,000 clones, around 86% of which show up once; approximately 4.9% is in the top ten. On this clone itself: The target antigen is unknown.

The sequence was obtained from a man aged 18 to 35 in good health and CMV-seronegative. Sequencing was performed on PBMCs.

This CDR3 reads CSVTGYTGELFF. The CDR3 DNA sequence: TGCAGCGTTACAGGGTATACCGGGGAGCTGTTTTTT. The genes are TRBV29-1 and TRBJ2-2; a weak D match, TRBD1 (6 bases). V lost 5 bases and J lost 5, with 9 bases in between. There are 12 residues in the CDR3. Per the germline V gene, CDR1 is SQVTM and CDR2 is ANQGSEA.